One sample yielded the 26 T cell receptor beta chains listed below, sequenced in a study of blood T cell repertoires in COVID-19. TCRdb keeps only in-frame clones here, not all; method: immunoSEQ multiplex PCR. The data hold around 120,000 clones, with over 75% observed a single time. Sequenced material: peripheral blood. The receptor source for this set is an elderly man with acute or convalescent COVID-19.

V and J are TRBV28 and TRBJ1-5; 7 nucleotides line up with TRBD1. The CDR3 is 15 amino acids. V was clipped by 7 bases and J by 3 bases; unmatched bases: 9. The germline gives CDR1 MDHEN, CDR2 SYDVKM. CDR3: CASISRDRVNQPQHF. In nucleotides, the CDR3 is TGTGCCAGCATCTCCCGGGACAGAGTCAATCAGCCCCAGCATTTT.

The V gene is TRBV24-1, the J gene TRBJ2-5, with D uncertain. The CDR3 extends over 13 amino acids. V was shortened by 9 bases and J by 5 bases, with 15 bases between the two germline ends. Germline assignment: CDR1 KGHDR and CDR2 SFDVKD. CDR3 amino acids: CATRRGVKETQYF. CDR3 nucleotide sequence: TGTGCCACCCGCCGTGGAGTAAAGGAGACCCAGTACTTC.

This chain uses TRBV11-2 with TRBJ2-2; TRBD2 might be the D (6 bases). This CDR3 region has 15 residues. In germline, CDR1 is SGHAT, CDR2 FQNNGV. Trimming pared 1 base from V and 6 bases from J, leaving 12 bases between. CDR3 in amino acids: CASSLVETGAGELFF. The CDR3 DNA reads TGTGCCAGCAGCTTAGTCGAGACGGGGGCCGGGGAGCTGTTTTTT.

The chain carries TRBV7-2 and TRBJ1-2; D not resolved. Germline loops: CDR1 SGHTA, CDR2 FQGNSA. Trimming took 8 bases from V and 3 from J, leaving 10 bases between them. The CDR3 is made up of 12 amino acids. CDR3 protein: CASRGNYYGYTF. In DNA form, the CDR3 reads TGTGCCAGCCGAGGGAATTACTATGGCTACACCTTC.

The V gene is TRBV19, the J gene TRBJ2-7; D possibly corresponds to TRBD2 (6 bases). The CDR3 sequence is 14 residues long. Germline CDR1 reads LNHDA; CDR2 reads SQIVND (reference sequence). Trimming removed 5 bases from V and 1 base from J, with 12 bases in between. In nucleotides, the CDR3 is TGTGCCAGTAGTGACTCGGGGACTTCCTACGAGCAGTACTTC. Its protein is CASSDSGTSYEQYF. The whole variable domain, filled in from reference TRBV19 and TRBJ2-7, reads DGGITQSPKYLFRKEGQNVTLSCEQNLNHDAMYWYRQDPGQGLRLIYYSQIVNDFQKGDIAEGYSVSREKKESFPLTVTSAQKNPTAFYLCASSDSGTSYEQYFGPGTRLTVT.

This chain joins TRBV9 and TRBJ2-1; D possibly corresponds to TRBD1 (6 bases). V lost 0 bases, J lost 1 base, and 11 bases lay in between. Germline V CDR1 and CDR2: SGDLS, YYNGEE. The CDR3 loop spans 16 amino acids. The chain's CDR3 is CASSVEPRGSYNEQFF. DNA of the CDR3: TGTGCCAGCAGCGTAGAACCGAGGGGGTCCTACAATGAGCAGTTCTTC.

The chain is built from TRBV29-1 and TRBJ2-1; maybe TRBD2 (6 bases). Looked up from germline, CDR1 is SQVTM and CDR2 is ANQGSEA. The ends were cut back, 3 bases at V and 0 bases at J, with 9 bases in the middle. The CDR3 loop spans 14 amino acids. CDR3 bases: TGCAGCGTTGAGGTCGGGAGCTCCTACAATGAGCAGTTCTTC. This codes for CSVEVGSSYNEQFF.

This clone was seen ten or more times. V usage is TRBV19 and J usage is TRBJ2-3; 7 positions agree with TRBD2. Trimming took 1 base from V and 3 from J; bases not matched to a gene: 4. The CDR3 has 15 amino acids. Germline-derived CDR1 and CDR2 are LNHDA and SQIVND (reference sequence). The CDR3 loop reads CASSIAGGGTDTQYF. DNA of the CDR3: TGTGCCAGTAGTATAGCGGGGGGTGGGACAGATACGCAGTATTTT.

This rearrangement joins TRBV19 to TRBJ1-2, with D maybe TRBD1 (6 bases). Trimming removed 4 bases at V and 7 bases at J, with 19 bases between. Germline CDR1 and CDR2: LNHDA and SQIVND (reference sequence). This CDR3 contains 15 residues. The CDR3 here is CASSTKRTVVLGYTF. In DNA form, the CDR3 reads TGTGCCAGTAGTACCAAGCGGACAGTTGTCCTTGGCTACACCTTC.

The chain combines TRBV5-1 with TRBJ1-6, with 8 bases fitting TRBD1. Germline V CDR1 and CDR2: SGHRS, YFSETQ. Trimming cost V 3 bases and J 8 bases; bases outside gene matches: 7. The CDR3 consists of 15 residues. The CDR3 coding sequence is TGCGCCAGCAGCTGGACAGGGACGTCGGATTCACCCCTCCACTTT. Translation: CASSWTGTSDSPLHF.

This chain uses TRBV11-2 with TRBJ2-5, with TRBD2 as a possible D gene (6 bases). CDR1 SGHAT and CDR2 FQNNGV come from the germline V gene. This CDR3 comprises 16 residues. V lost 4 bases, J lost 5 bases, and 20 bases lay in between. CDR3 in amino acids: CASSSRRGTRLETQYF. The CDR3 nucleotides are TGTGCCAGCAGCTCACGCCGCGGGACGCGGTTGGAGACCCAGTACTTC.

The chain uses TRBV27 and TRBJ1-1; 7 nucleotides align to TRBD1. This CDR3 contains 14 residues. Germline V gene lookup returns CDR1 MNHEY and CDR2 SMNVEV (reference sequence). J lost 4 bases, V lost 4 bases, and 6 bases had no gene match. CDR3 region: CASSSQGFGTEAFF. In DNA, the CDR3 is TGTGCCAGCAGTTCACAGGGGTTCGGCACTGAAGCTTTCTTT.

The chain joins TRBV3-1 (or the pseudogene TRBV3-2) to TRBJ2-5; TRBD2 aligns across 11 bases. Germline loops: CDR1 LGHDT, CDR2 YNNKEL (reference sequence). Trimming took 4 bases from V and 6 from J; bases not matched to a gene: 10. The CDR3 runs 16 residues. The CDR3 reads CASSPGSGGAGKTQYF. The CDR3 DNA is TGTGCCAGCAGCCCAGGTAGCGGGGGGGCCGGGAAGACCCAGTACTTC.

The rearrangement uses TRBV6-1 and TRBJ1-6; tentatively, D is TRBD1 (5 bases). This CDR3 has 16 amino acids. Germline V gene data show CDR1 as MNHNS and CDR2 as SASEGT. Trimming removed 0 bases from V and 9 bases from J, with 15 bases in between. The CDR3 loop is CASSEALGYQGSPLHF. CDR3 nucleotide sequence: TGTGCCAGCAGTGAAGCGCTCGGTTATCAGGGTTCACCCCTCCACTTT.

In its sample, this clone was seen a few times. This sequence joins TRBV27 and TRBJ1-6; D is ambiguous. Germline V lookup: CDR1 MNHEY, CDR2 SMNVEV (reference sequence). The ends were cut back, 3 bases at V and 15 bases at J, with 12 bases in the middle. CDR3 length equals 12 residues. The DNA for the CDR3 is TGTGCCAGCAGTTTTAACCCTGGGCGCCTCCACTTT. Its protein is CASSFNPGRLHF.

The chain recombines TRBV3-1 (or the pseudogene TRBV3-2) with TRBJ2-1; D is unresolved. Per the germline V gene, CDR1 is LGHDT and CDR2 is YNNKEL (reference sequence). V was cut by 2 bases and J by 10 bases, with 9 bases left in between. The CDR3 is 12 amino acids. CDR3 DNA sequence: TGTGCCAGCAGCCAACTTAACGGGGAGCAGTTCTTC. Its translation: CASSQLNGEQFF.

This chain connects TRBV5-4 to TRBJ1-2; 10 bases match TRBD1. Trimming took 6 bases from V and 7 from J; bases not matched to a gene: 18. The CDR3 totals 17 residues. Germline loops: CDR1 SGHNT, CDR2 YYREEE (reference sequence). The CDR3 is CASTPGTGAVAIFGYTF. In DNA, the CDR3 is TGTGCCAGCACCCCCGGGACAGGGGCTGTTGCTATATTTGGCTACACCTTC.

The chain is built from TRBV3-1 (or the pseudogene TRBV3-2) and TRBJ1-1; D perhaps matches TRBD1 (6 bases). CDR3 length: 15 amino acids. Germline V gives CDR1 LGHDT, CDR2 YNNKEL (reference sequence). V was pared by 1 base and J by 4 bases, with 13 bases between. CDR3 protein: CASSQVLTGGTEAFF. CDR3 bases: TGTGCCAGCAGCCAAGTATTGACAGGAGGCACTGAAGCTTTCTTT.

The V gene is TRBV5-6, the J gene TRBJ2-3; TRBD1 matches 11 bases. CDR3 length: 16 amino acids. V gave up 4 bases and J gave up 4 bases; unmatched junction bases: 8. Looked up from germline, CDR1 is SGHDT and CDR2 is YYEEEE. The CDR3 reads CASSRPGQGVSDTQYF. The CDR3 DNA reads TGTGCCAGCAGCCGTCCGGGACAGGGGGTCTCAGATACGCAGTATTTT.

The table lists this clone with a count of one. This rearrangement joins TRBV19 to TRBJ2-6, with 9 bases lining up with TRBD1. This CDR3 contains 16 residues. Germline V gene sequence: CDR1 LNHDA, CDR2 SQIVND (reference sequence). V lost 6 bases, J lost 2 bases, and 5 bases stayed unmatched. The CDR3 DNA reads as TGTGCCAGTAGACCGGGGACAGGGACTGGGGCCAACGTCCTGACTTTC. Residues: CASRPGTGTGANVLTF.

J is TRBJ2-5 and V is TRBV7-9; 8 bases fit TRBD2. Germline CDR1 SEHNR, CDR2 FQNEAQ (reference sequence). The length of the CDR3 is 16 residues. The V and J ends lost 6 bases and 0 bases, in that order; junction bases with no gene match: 9. The CDR3 reads CASRPGGWQNQETQYF. The CDR3 bases are TGTGCCAGCAGACCGGGGGGGTGGCAGAACCAAGAGACCCAGTACTTC.

The chain has TRBV10-3 and TRBJ1-1; weak D call: TRBD1 (6 bases). V dropped 3 bases and J dropped 5 bases, with 16 bases sitting between them. CDR1 ENHRY and CDR2 SYGVKD come from the germline V gene. The CDR3 has 15 amino acids. CDR3 sequence reads: CAISDGTPSVTEAFF. The CDR3, as DNA: TGTGCCATCAGTGACGGGACACCGTCCGTAACTGAAGCTTTCTTT.

V is TRBV5-1 and J is TRBJ1-5; tentatively, D is TRBD1 (5 bases). The V gene's germline CDR1 is SGHRS and CDR2 YFSETQ. There are 16 residues in the CDR3. Trimming stripped 4 bases from V and 4 bases from J, with 18 bases between. The CDR3: CASSLDGGIANQPQHF. CDR3 sequence (DNA): TGCGCCAGCAGCCTCGACGGGGGTATAGCAAATCAGCCCCAGCATTTT.

The chain couples TRBV3-1 (or the pseudogene TRBV3-2) to TRBJ2-5, with 8 nucleotides matching TRBD2. V lost 0 bases and J lost 4; bases outside the gene matches: 10. The CDR3 loop spans 17 amino acids. Germline assignment: CDR1 LGHDT and CDR2 YNNKEL (reference sequence). DNA of the CDR3: TGTGCCAGCAGCCAAGAGATGTCTAGCGGGTGGGGAGAGACCCAGTACTTC. Protein: CASSQEMSSGWGETQYF.

V is TRBV12-3 or TRBV12-4 and J is TRBJ1-2, with TRBD1 matching 9 bases. V shed 5 bases and J 4 bases; nucleotides not matched to a gene: 2. This CDR3 comprises 13 residues. CDR3: CASSTGGGYGYTF. The CDR3 region has the DNA TGTGCCAGCAGTACAGGGGGCGGCTATGGCTACACCTTC.

V is TRBV24-1 and J is TRBJ2-1; D perhaps matches TRBD1 (5 bases). Germline V gene lookup returns CDR1 KGHDR and CDR2 SFDVKD. V was trimmed by 9 bases and J by 3 bases, leaving 11 bases between them. The CDR3 spans 13 residues. In nucleotides, the CDR3 is TGTGCCACCTCTGGGGCCTACTACAATGAGCAGTTCTTC. This encodes CATSGAYYNEQFF.